The present T cell receptor (beta chain) was sequenced within a study of cytomegalovirus exposure and HLA in healthy donors. Study as a whole: Genotyping showed 75% to 90% of some 400 donors falling in the Caucasian-associated ancestry cluster.

Of note for this clone: Its target is not known.

The CDR3 runs to 13 residues. Per germline, CDR1 SQVTM and CDR2 ANQGSEA. V was clipped by 7 bases and J by 0 bases, with 10 bases between them. The study ran its PCR with 60 Vbeta and 13 Jbeta primers. This table comes from immunoSEQ multiplex PCR, and its TCRdb copy is limited to in-frame clones, with some not included. The data hold about 110,000 clones, with 75% to 85% observed a single time. Findings and caveats of the study: One variant, a missense change in DCLRE1C, was linked in a later analysis to TCR beta V- and J-gene trimming.

The chain couples TRBV29-1 to TRBJ2-1; the D is unclear. Input material: PBMCs. The source of this sequence is a man over 45 in good health and CMV-seronegative. CDR3 in amino acids: CSAPLSSYNEQFF. For the CDR3, the DNA is TGCAGCGCACCCTTGAGCTCCTACAATGAGCAGTTCTTC.